The 13 T cell receptor beta chains listed next were all sequenced from one sample in a study of blood T cells in healthy people across ages (dated by TCRdb to between 2014 and 2017). The library was prepared using 5' RACE. TCRdb shows the sequencer as Illumina HiSeq 2500. A second PCR of about 6 to 11 cycles was run with a J-beta primer mix and a sample-barcoded 5' primer. TCRdb applied fastp at Q25 and MiXCR to the public reads, then kept only in-frame beta chains. Duplicate CDR3 protein sequences are folded into a single record with the most common DNA and genes. In this sample the table shows about 540,000 distinct CDR3 sequences, less than 25% of which occur a single time. Jointly, the top ten make up roughly 10% of the sample. In addition, the sample was reused for a study of T cells of mothers and their children.

Specimen: blood. The receptor set was obtained from a boy between 10 and 17 years old in good health.

The chain carries TRBV4-3 and TRBJ1-6, with D possibly being TRBD1 (6 bases). With 0 bases removed from V and 7 bases from J, the gap between germline ends came to 16 bases. The germline V gene encodes CDR1 LGHNA and CDR2 YSLEER. The CDR3 contains 17 residues. The CDR3 sequence: CASSQERGAVANSPLHF. The CDR3 DNA is TGCGCCAGCAGCCAAGAAAGGGGGGCAGTTGCCAATTCACCCCTCCACTTT.

V is TRBV28 and J is TRBJ2-2; 10 bases map to TRBD2. J lost 4 bases, V lost 3 bases, and 5 bases had no gene match. CDR3 size: 16 residues. The V gene's germline CDR1 is MDHEN and CDR2 SYDVKM. For the CDR3, the DNA is TGTGCCAGCAGTTTTTTGTCTAGCGGGAGCACCGGGGAGCTGTTTTTT. Amino acid sequence: CASSFLSSGSTGELFF.

In its sample, this clonotype was seen a few times. This may be a read error: a much more frequent sequence differs by one nucleotide. This rearrangement joins TRBV6-6 to TRBJ2-5; D tentatively fits TRBD1 or TRBD2 (5 bases each). Germline CDR1 is MNHNY and CDR2 is SVGAGI (reference sequence). This CDR3 contains 14 residues. Trimming took 6 bases from V and 2 from J, leaving 13 bases between them. DNA for the CDR3: TGTGCCAGCAGACCCCGGGACGGACAAGAGACCCAGTACTTC. Its translation: CASRPRDGQETQYF.

The chain links TRBV6-2 or TRBV6-3 to TRBJ2-7; TRBD2 might be the D (6 bases). V lost 0 bases, J lost 1 base, and 10 bases lay in between. This CDR3 spans 15 amino acids. Germline V gives CDR1 MNHEY, CDR2 SVGEGT. The CDR3 nucleotides are TGTGCCAGCAGTTACTCGACTAGGGGATCCTACGAGCAGTACTTC. This sequence encodes CASSYSTRGSYEQYF.

This clonotype occurred a few times. This chain connects TRBV20-1 to TRBJ2-1; the match to TRBD2 covers 9 bases. Germline values: CDR1 DFQATT, CDR2 SNEGSKA (reference sequence). This CDR3 contains 17 residues. With 5 bases clipped from V and 2 bases from J, the junction kept 13 bases outside the gene matches. The CDR3 nucleotides are TGCAGTGCTCCGCGGGGTAGCGGGAGTGTAACCTACAATGAGCAGTTCTTC. Protein sequence: CSAPRGSGSVTYNEQFF.

This clonotype has only a few counts. The rearrangement uses TRBV28 and TRBJ2-3; TRBD2 matches at 8 bases. The V gene's germline CDR1 is MDHEN and CDR2 SYDVKM. The CDR3 runs 16 residues. V was pared by 6 bases and J by 4 bases, with 12 bases of the junction left unmatched. The CDR3 sequence: CASSPSGSPAADTQYF. CDR3 bases: TGTGCCAGCAGCCCAAGCGGGAGCCCAGCCGCAGATACGCAGTATTTT.

This clonotype was seen only a few times. V usage is TRBV24-1 and J usage is TRBJ2-5; 9 nucleotides agree with TRBD1. The germline V gene has CDR1 KGHDR and CDR2 SFDVKD. V dropped 6 bases and J dropped 4; count of bases not matched to a gene: 2. This CDR3 comprises 13 residues. The DNA of the CDR3 is TGTGCCACCAGTCAACAGGGGGCAGAGACCCAGTACTTC. This translates into CATSQQGAETQYF.

This clonotype was observed a handful of times. The gene calls are TRBV7-8 and TRBJ2-3; 9 bases agree with TRBD1. The V gene's germline CDR1 is SGHVS and CDR2 FQNEAQ. The CDR3 extends over 16 amino acids. The junction had 6 bases not matched to a gene; V was cut back by 2 bases and J by 3 bases. CDR3 sequence reads: CASSLPRDRETDTQYF. The CDR3 coding sequence is TGTGCCAGCAGCTTACCCCGGGACAGGGAGACAGATACGCAGTATTTT.

This clonotype turned up a few times. The chain recombines TRBV6-1 with TRBJ2-1; D gene uncertain. The length of the CDR3 is 14 residues. V lost 2 bases, J lost 9 bases, and 14 bases lay in between. CDR1 MNHNS and CDR2 SASEGT come from the germline V gene. CDR3 sequence (DNA): TGTGCCAGCAGTGAATTCGGCAGCGCCACTGAGCAGTTCTTC. Residues: CASSEFGSATEQFF.

The chain uses TRBV27 and TRBJ1-2; 9 bases align to TRBD1. The V gene's germline CDR1 is MNHEY and CDR2 SMNVEV (reference sequence). This CDR3 is built from 16 residues. Unmatched junction bases numbered 13, after V lost 6 bases and J lost 5 bases. CDR3 sequence reads: CASSSPPGTGWYGYTF. DNA for the CDR3: TGTGCCAGCAGCTCTCCCCCCGGGACAGGGTGGTATGGCTACACCTTC.

This clonotype was recorded a few times. The genes are TRBV7-2 and TRBJ1-4; D unclear. Trimming shortened V by 0 bases and J by 5 bases, and 16 bases separated the two germline ends. The length of the CDR3 is 17 residues. The germline CDR1 and CDR2 sequences are SGHTA and FQGNSA. CDR3 in DNA: TGTGCCAGCAGCTTAGCGGTTGGTCGAGTCCTAAATGAAAAACTGTTTTTT. It is translated as CASSLAVGRVLNEKLFF.

This clonotype was recorded a few times. V and J are TRBV4-2 and TRBJ2-5; 9 bases map to TRBD2. Unmatched junction bases numbered 8, after V lost 4 bases and J lost 5 bases. This CDR3 comprises 15 residues. CDR1 is LGHNA and CDR2 is YNFKEQ in the germline V gene. The DNA for the CDR3 is TGTGCCAGCAGCCGCCCCGGCGGGAGGGCTGAGACCCAGTACTTC. This sequence encodes CASSRPGGRAETQYF.

This clonotype has a handful of counts. J is TRBJ1-2 and V is TRBV7-3; a possible D gene is TRBD1 (6 bases). This CDR3 spans 15 amino acids. Germline loops: CDR1 SGHTA, CDR2 FQGTGA. Trimming pared 8 bases from V and 7 bases from J, leaving 23 bases between. This chain's CDR3 is CASRVGGARAGGYTF. CDR3 sequence (DNA): TGTGCCAGCCGTGTTGGGGGGGCCCGAGCGGGTGGCTACACCTTC.